The next 29 T cell receptor beta chains were all read from a single sample in a study of cytomegalovirus exposure and HLA in healthy donors. Use of 60 Vbeta and 13 Jbeta primers characterized the PCR. Sequencing was performed with immunoSEQ multiplex PCR; in TCRdb, only in-frame clones are kept and a portion is missing. This table has approximately 220,000 clones, approximately 80% appearing once. The sequenced sample consisted of PBMCs. These receptors originate from a boy aged 2 to 10 in good health and CMV-seronegative.

The chain couples TRBV7-2 to TRBJ2-1; 9 bases fit TRBD2. The CDR3 totals 18 residues. Germline CDR1 reads SGHTA; CDR2 reads FQGNSA. V shed 4 bases, J shed 2 bases, and the junction held 12 bases outside the gene matches. CDR3 nucleotide sequence: TGTGCCAGCAGCTCACCCTCCCGCGGGGGGGGACCCTACAATGAGCAGTTCTTC. Amino acids: CASSSPSRGGGPYNEQFF. Variable domain in full (rest from reference TRBV7-2 and TRBJ2-1): GAGVSQSPSNKVTEKGKDVELRCDPISGHTALYWYRQSLGQGLEFLIYFQGNSAPDKSGLPSDRFSAERTGGSVSTLTIQRTQQEDSAVYLCASSSPSRGGGPYNEQFFGPGTRLTVL.

The V call is TRBV2, the J call TRBJ2-2; D may be TRBD1 (6 bases). CDR1 SNHLY and CDR2 FYNNEI come from the germline V gene. The V end was cut by 7 bases, the J end by 1 base, with 22 bases between. This CDR3 comprises 18 residues. The DNA for the CDR3 is TGTGCCAGCACTACACCATTACCGGGACATATGAACACCGGGGAGCTGTTTTTT. Translated: CASTTPLPGHMNTGELFF.

This clone came up once. This chain uses TRBV4-1 with TRBJ2-3; 10 bases map to TRBD1. The CDR3 runs to 14 residues. Germline trimming cut 4 bases from V and 3 bases from J; bases unmatched to any gene: 1. Germline CDR1 MGHRA, CDR2 YSYEKL. The CDR3 nucleotides read TGCGCCAGCAGCCGACAGGGGGCAACAGATACGCAGTATTTT. Residues: CASSRQGATDTQYF.

This clone has a handful of counts. The chain combines TRBV2 with TRBJ1-5; 8 positions agree with TRBD1. This CDR3 has 14 residues. Germline V gene data show CDR1 as SNHLY and CDR2 as FYNNEI. The V gene end was trimmed by 6 bases and the J gene end by 3 bases; junction bases not matched to a gene: 4. As DNA, the CDR3 is TGTGCCAGCAGCGGGACAGGAAACAATCAGCCCCAGCATTTT. Its protein product is CASSGTGNNQPQHF. Drawing the rest from reference TRBV2 and TRBJ1-5, the complete variable domain is EPEVTQTPSHQVTQMGQEVILRCVPISNHLYFYWYRQILGQKVEFLVSFYNNEISEKSEIFDDQFSVERPDGSNFTLKIRSTKLEDSAMYFCASSGTGNNQPQHFGDGTRLSIL.

The rearrangement uses TRBV7-2 and TRBJ1-3; no definite D call. From germline, CDR1 is SGHTA and CDR2 FQGNSA. The CDR3 is made up of 16 amino acids. The V end lost 1 base, the J end lost 2 bases, and 12 bases lay between the germline ends. CDR3 residues: CASSLVGQVAGNTIYF. The CDR3 DNA reads TGTGCCAGCAGCTTAGTAGGCCAGGTCGCTGGAAACACCATATATTTT.

This clone was observed a single time. The V and J genes are TRBV30 and TRBJ1-2; the D is unclear. CDR3 length: 12 residues. Germline V lookup: CDR1 GTSNPN, CDR2 SVGIG (reference sequence). V was cut by 5 bases and J by 2 bases, with 9 bases left in between. The CDR3, as DNA: TGTGCCTGGGTGGTGAGCAACTATGGCTACACCTTC. Translating gives CAWVVSNYGYTF.

The chain combines TRBV4-1 with TRBJ2-7; TRBD1 aligns across 7 bases. The germline CDR1 and CDR2 sequences are MGHRA and YSYEKL. V gave up 5 bases and J gave up 3 bases; unmatched junction bases: 10. CDR3 length: 15 amino acids. The CDR3 protein is CASSARQGGGYEQYF. The CDR3 coding sequence is TGCGCCAGCAGCGCCCGACAGGGTGGGGGCTACGAGCAGTACTTC.

The genes are TRBV4-2 and TRBJ2-7, with D tentatively TRBD2 (5 bases). Trimming removed 4 bases from V and 2 bases from J, with 12 bases in between. The length of the CDR3 is 14 residues. CDR1 LGHNA and CDR2 YNFKEQ come from the germline V gene. CDR3: CASSRLSGTYEQYF. The CDR3 coding sequence is TGTGCCAGCAGCCGCCTGAGCGGCACCTACGAGCAGTACTTC.

V usage is TRBV9 and J usage is TRBJ1-2; D is perhaps TRBD1 (6 bases). CDR3 length: 15 residues. V was pared by 2 bases and J by 8 bases, with 19 bases between. CDR1 and CDR2 from the germline V gene are SGDLS and YYNGEE. CDR3 sequence: CASSVRDTFTEGYTF. Written as DNA, the CDR3 is TGTGCCAGCAGCGTTCGGGACACCTTTACTGAGGGCTACACCTTC.

This chain joins TRBV7-9 and TRBJ2-4, with D possibly matching TRBD2 (6 bases). The CDR3 loop spans 14 amino acids. Trimming cost V 1 base and J 6 bases, with 10 bases left between them. Germline loops: CDR1 SEHNR, CDR2 FQNEAQ (reference sequence). The DNA of the CDR3 is TGTGCCAGCAGCTTAGGGGGGGTTGGAAACATTCAGTACTTC. It encodes CASSLGGVGNIQYF. Filled out from reference TRBV7-9 and TRBJ2-4, the complete variable domain reads DTGVSQNPRHKITKRGQNVTFRCDPISEHNRLYWYRQTLGQGPEFLTYFQNEAQLEKSRLLSDRFSAERPKGSFSTLEIQRTEQGDSAMYLCASSLGGVGNIQYFGAGTRLSVL.

About this clone: Other DNA sequences in the sample encode the same CDR3. This sequence joins TRBV5-6 and TRBJ1-1, with D hard to call. Germline CDR1 is SGHDT and CDR2 is YYEEEE. This CDR3 comprises 12 residues. V was shortened by 0 bases and J by 4 bases, with 4 bases between the two germline ends. CDR3 nucleotides: TGTGCCAGCAGCTTGGGCAGCACTGAAGCTTTCTTT. This codes for CASSLGSTEAFF.

The chain is built from TRBV29-1 and TRBJ2-5, with a weak D call TRBD2 (7 bases). V was clipped by 3 bases and J by 4 bases, with 12 bases between them. CDR1 and CDR2 from the germline V gene are SQVTM and ANQGSEA. The CDR3 extends over 13 amino acids. As DNA, the CDR3 is TGCAGCGTTGAGGGGGGGGGCGCAGAGACCCAGTACTTC. It encodes CSVEGGGAETQYF.

The chain links TRBV19 to TRBJ2-3; TRBD1 might be the D (5 bases). The CDR3 runs 16 residues. Trimming pared 0 bases from V and 1 base from J, leaving 11 bases between. Germline V lookup: CDR1 LNHDA, CDR2 SQIVND (reference sequence). The DNA for the CDR3 is TGTGCCAGTAGTATAGACGCAGGGTTAGGCACAGATACGCAGTATTTT. Translating it yields CASSIDAGLGTDTQYF. Complete variable domain (other parts from reference TRBV19 and TRBJ2-3): DGGITQSPKYLFRKEGQNVTLSCEQNLNHDAMYWYRQDPGQGLRLIYYSQIVNDFQKGDIAEGYSVSREKKESFPLTVTSAQKNPTAFYLCASSIDAGLGTDTQYFGPGTRLTVL.

The chain links TRBV6-1 to TRBJ1-1; perhaps TRBD1 as D (6 bases). The V and J ends lost 3 bases and 0 bases respectively, with 14 bases between them. Germline V gene sequence: CDR1 MNHNS, CDR2 SASEGT. This CDR3 region has 16 residues. The CDR3 DNA is TGTGCCAGCAGTGAGGCAGGGGCCTACATGAACACTGAAGCTTTCTTT. It codes for CASSEAGAYMNTEAFF.

The chain joins TRBV18 to TRBJ1-6; 8 bases match TRBD1. Germline CDR1 KGHSH, CDR2 LQKENI. The ends lost 2 bases at V and 9 bases at J; junction bases unmatched: 6. This CDR3 has 15 residues. CDR3 region: CASSPKTGATSPLHF. CDR3 sequence (DNA): TGTGCCAGCTCACCAAAGACAGGGGCAACTTCACCCCTCCACTTT.

Comment on this clone: Different DNA sequences within this sample yield the same CDR3. The DNA for the CDR3 is TGTGCCAGCAGTGAGGAAGGGACAGTCTCTGGAAACACCATATATTTT. This sequence encodes CASSEEGTVSGNTIYF. The chain links TRBV6-1 to TRBJ1-3, with 7 bases identical to TRBD1. This CDR3 has 16 amino acids. The trim removed 3 bases at V and 0 bases at J, leaving 5 bases unmatched. From germline, CDR1 is MNHNS and CDR2 SASEGT.

This clone was counted a single time. J is TRBJ1-2 and V is TRBV6-5; 8 bases line up with TRBD1. CDR3 length equals 14 residues. Germline V gene lookup returns CDR1 MNHEY and CDR2 SVGAGI. V shed 6 bases and J 8 bases; nucleotides not matched to a gene: 11. This CDR3 reads CASRKDRERGGYTF. The CDR3 coding sequence is TGTGCCAGCAGAAAGGACAGGGAAAGAGGAGGCTACACCTTC.

The V gene is TRBV29-1, the J gene TRBJ2-2, with TRBD2 matching over 9 bases. The J segment lost 3 bases and the V segment lost 8 bases, leaving 4 bases of the junction unmatched. This CDR3 region has 13 residues. CDR1 and CDR2 from the germline V gene are SQVTM and ANQGSEA. The CDR3 coding sequence is TGCAGCATAAAGCGGGGGGACACCGGGGAGCTGTTTTTT. Its protein is CSIKRGDTGELFF.

The chain couples TRBV29-1 to TRBJ1-1, with 9 bases lining up with TRBD1. With V trimmed by 4 bases and J by 4 bases, 1 base remained unmatched. The germline CDR1 and CDR2 sequences are SQVTM and ANQGSEA. The length of the CDR3 is 12 residues. In DNA, the CDR3 is TGCAGCGTTGGGGACAGGGTCACTGAAGCTTTCTTT. This translates into CSVGDRVTEAFF. Variable domain in full (rest from reference TRBV29-1 and TRBJ1-1): SAVISQKPSRDICQRGTSLTIQCQVDSQVTMMFWYRQQPGQSLTLIATANQGSEATYESGFVIDKFPISRPNLTFSTLTVSNMSPEDSSIYLCSVGDRVTEAFFGQGTRLTVV.

CDR3: CARSLKDGLAGGLGTGELFF. The DNA for the CDR3 is TGTGCCAGAAGCTTGAAGGATGGACTAGCGGGAGGGCTTGGGACCGGGGAGCTGTTTTTT. This chain connects TRBV5-3 to TRBJ2-2; 15 nucleotides align to TRBD2. Being an ORF, TRBV5-3 has a function that is uncertain. J was trimmed by 5 bases and V by 1 base; bases with no gene match: 12. This CDR3 contains 20 residues.

The chain couples TRBV19 to TRBJ2-7; TRBD1 aligns across 7 bases. Germline-derived CDR1 and CDR2 are LNHDA and SQIVND (reference sequence). J gave up 2 bases and V 3 bases, and 4 bases lay outside the gene matches. CDR3 length: 14 residues. The CDR3 sequence: CASSMTGQTYEQYF. The CDR3 coding sequence is TGTGCCAGTAGTATGACGGGACAGACCTACGAGCAGTACTTC.

The rearrangement uses TRBV7-9 and TRBJ2-2, with D possibly TRBD1 on 6 matching bases. Germline V gene sequence: CDR1 SEHNR, CDR2 FQNEAQ (reference sequence). Trimming removed 8 bases at V and 2 bases at J, with 15 bases between. There are 15 residues in the CDR3. CDR3 residues: CASRPGADNTGELFF. The CDR3 DNA reads TGTGCCAGCCGGCCAGGGGCGGACAACACCGGGGAGCTGTTTTTT.

CDR3 sequence reads: CATDGQGRGNQPQHF. The CDR3, as DNA: TGTGCCACCGACGGACAGGGTAGAGGCAATCAGCCCCAGCATTTT. The J gene is TRBJ1-5, the V gene TRBV19, with 8 bases fitting TRBD1. This CDR3 comprises 15 residues. The J segment lost 2 bases and the V segment lost 10 bases, leaving 10 bases of the junction unmatched. Germline V lookup: CDR1 LNHDA, CDR2 SQIVND (reference sequence).

V is TRBV9 and J is TRBJ2-1; 7 positions match TRBD2. V trimming: 4 bases; J trimming: 5 bases; junction bases outside the gene matches: 12. The germline V gene encodes CDR1 SGDLS and CDR2 YYNGEE. This CDR3 is built from 16 residues. The CDR3 DNA follows: TGTGCCAGCAGCCCTTCTTGGCGGGAGTTCGACAATGAGCAGTTCTTC. Protein sequence: CASSPSWREFDNEQFF. Variable domain in full (rest from reference TRBV9 and TRBJ2-1): DSGVTQTPKHLITATGQRVTLRCSPRSGDLSVYWYQQSLDQGLQFLIQYYNGEERAKGNILERFSAQQFPDLHSELNLSSLELGDSALYFCASSPSWREFDNEQFFGPGTRLTVL.

The CDR3 region has the DNA TGTGCCAGCAGCCTCTTTGGGGCTAGCGGGATCTCTGGGGCCAACGTCCTGACTTTC. Its translation: CASSLFGASGISGANVLTF. The chain uses TRBV7-2 and TRBJ2-6, with 9 bases that match TRBD2. The germline V gene has CDR1 SGHTA and CDR2 FQGNSA. Trimming took 5 bases from V and 0 from J; bases not matched to a gene: 11. There are 19 residues in the CDR3.

The rearrangement links TRBV19 to TRBJ2-1; D ambiguous. Between the trimmed V and J ends, which lost 1 base and 0 bases, there was a span of 10 bases. Germline CDR1 reads LNHDA; CDR2 reads SQIVND (reference sequence). This CDR3 spans 16 amino acids. The CDR3 DNA reads TGTGCCAGTAGTATAGGGGCCCGAAGCTCCTACAATGAGCAGTTCTTC. It encodes CASSIGARSSYNEQFF.

The chain uses TRBV5-1 and TRBJ2-2, with D tentatively TRBD1 (6 bases). V lost 4 bases to trimming and J lost 6 bases, with 10 bases between them. The CDR3 is made up of 13 amino acids. Germline CDR1 is SGHRS and CDR2 is YFSETQ. In nucleotides, the CDR3 is TGCGCCAGCAGCCCGACAGGCCCCGGGGAGCTGTTTTTT. Its protein product is CASSPTGPGELFF.

The CDR3 spells CSVRGQGSNEQFF. The CDR3 nucleotides are TGCAGCGTAAGGGGACAGGGGTCCAATGAGCAGTTCTTC. The V gene is TRBV29-1, the J gene TRBJ2-1, with 10 nucleotides matching TRBD1. V was pared by 6 bases and J by 6 bases, with 5 bases of the junction left unmatched. The CDR3 loop spans 13 amino acids. Germline CDR1 is SQVTM and CDR2 is ANQGSEA.

J is TRBJ2-5 and V is TRBV7-9, with 7 bases aligning to TRBD2. This CDR3 is 15 amino acids long. Germline values: CDR1 SEHNR, CDR2 FQNEAQ (reference sequence). Unmatched junction bases numbered 6, after V lost 5 bases and J lost 0 bases. The DNA of the CDR3 is TGTGCCAGCAGCCAGTCTAGCGGTTACCAAGAGACCCAGTACTTC. Protein sequence: CASSQSSGYQETQYF.